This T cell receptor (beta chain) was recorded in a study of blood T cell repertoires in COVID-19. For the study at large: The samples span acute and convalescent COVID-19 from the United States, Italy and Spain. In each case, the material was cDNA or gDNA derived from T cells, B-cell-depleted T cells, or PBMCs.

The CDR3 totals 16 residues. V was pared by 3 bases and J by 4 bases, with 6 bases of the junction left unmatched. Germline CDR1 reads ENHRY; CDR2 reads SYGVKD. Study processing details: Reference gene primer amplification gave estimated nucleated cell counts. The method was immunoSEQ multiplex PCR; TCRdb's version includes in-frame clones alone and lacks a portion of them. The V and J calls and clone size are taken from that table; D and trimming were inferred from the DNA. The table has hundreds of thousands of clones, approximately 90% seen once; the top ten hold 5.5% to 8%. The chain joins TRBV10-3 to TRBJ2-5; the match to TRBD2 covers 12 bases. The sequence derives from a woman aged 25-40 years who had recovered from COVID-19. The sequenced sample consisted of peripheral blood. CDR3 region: CAISERTSGALETQYF. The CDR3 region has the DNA TGTGCCATCAGTGAAAGGACTAGCGGGGCTTTAGAGACCCAGTACTTC.